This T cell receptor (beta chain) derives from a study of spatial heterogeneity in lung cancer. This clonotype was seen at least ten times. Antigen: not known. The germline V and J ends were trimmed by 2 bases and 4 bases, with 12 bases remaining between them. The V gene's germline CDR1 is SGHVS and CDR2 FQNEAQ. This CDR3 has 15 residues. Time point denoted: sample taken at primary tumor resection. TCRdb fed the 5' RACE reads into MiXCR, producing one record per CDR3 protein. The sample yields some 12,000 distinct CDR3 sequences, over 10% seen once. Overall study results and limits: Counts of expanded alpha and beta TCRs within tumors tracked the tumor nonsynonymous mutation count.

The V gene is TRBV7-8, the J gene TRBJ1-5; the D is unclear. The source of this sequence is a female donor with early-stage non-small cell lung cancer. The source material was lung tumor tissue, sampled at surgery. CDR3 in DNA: TGTGCCAGCAGCTTAACCAATAGAGCAAATCAGCCCCAGCATTTT. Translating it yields CASSLTNRANQPQHF. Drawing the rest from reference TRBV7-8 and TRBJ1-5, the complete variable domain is GAGVSQSPRYKVAKRGQDVALRCDPISGHVSLFWYQQALGQGPEFLTYFQNEAQLDKSGLPSDRFFAERPEGSVSTLKIQRTQQEDSAVYLCASSLTNRANQPQHFGDGTRLSIL.